This TCR beta chain was captured by sequencing in a study of PD-L1 blockade in urothelial cancer. Study-level information: At 6 weeks and at 3 weeks (second dose) after treatment start, blood was analyzed. A median of about 130,000 T cells was found in the blood samples. Study results and caveats: Pretreatment blood TCR clonality under the median forecast improved survival.

Each PCR reaction had synthetic TCR analog templates spiked into it. Repertoires were generated with immunoSEQ multiplex PCR, while TCRdb's copy carries only in-frame clones and drops some. Of tens of thousands of clones detected, approximately 81% appear once; the ten largest clones hold approximately 15%. Time point reported: pretreatment peripheral blood. As regards this clone: What it binds is not known.

CDR3 length equals 14 residues. Germline lookup yields CDR1 GTSNPN and CDR2 SVGIG (reference sequence). After removal of 8 bases from V and 1 base from J, the junction contained 6 bases not matched to a gene. Specimen: PBMCs, collected around atezolizumab (anti-PD-L1) treatment. The chain couples TRBV30 to TRBJ2-2; TRBD1 agrees at 8 bases. The clonotype was recovered from a man aged 55 to 70 with urothelial cancer. CDR3 nucleotides: TGTGCCAGCAGGGGGCGAGGGAACACCGGGGAGCTGTTTTTT. This sequence encodes CASRGRGNTGELFF. Full variable domain (outside the CDR3, taken from reference TRBV30 and TRBJ2-2): SQTIHQWPATLVQPVGSPLSLECTVEGTSNPNLYWYRQAAGRGLQLLFYSVGIGQISSEVPQNLSASRPQDRQFILSSKKLLLSDSGFYLCASRGRGNTGELFFGEGSRLTVL.